The 23 T cell receptor beta chains below all came from one sample that was sequenced in a study of beta chain features in type 1 diabetes. The study reverse transcribed the entire isolated RNA, so it sequenced expressed TCRB transcripts. Assay used: immunoSEQ multiplex PCR; TCRdb lists only in-frame clones, some missing. Among about 150,000 clones listed, about 9.4% were seen once. These receptors are not linked to any known antigen. Whole-study results and caveats: Shorter TCRB CDR3s, moderately but significantly so, marked every one of the four CD4+ subsets in Type 1 diabetes patients.

Sequencing used central memory CD4+ T cells from blood. The receptors stem from a man younger than 45 with type 1 diabetes.

The chain combines TRBV7-6 with TRBJ2-7; possibly TRBD2 for D (7 bases). Trimming left V 5 bases short and J 6 bases short, with 14 bases between. Germline CDR1 and CDR2: SGHVS and FNYEAQ. There are 13 residues in the CDR3. CDR3 loop: CASSRGGGAEQYF. The CDR3 DNA reads TGTGCCAGCAGCCGCGGGGGCGGGGCCGAGCAGTACTTC.

This chain connects TRBV28 to TRBJ2-3, with D perhaps TRBD2 (6 bases). The CDR3 is 15 residues long. Germline V CDR1 and CDR2: MDHEN, SYDVKM. Trimming removed 4 bases at V and 3 bases at J, with 14 bases between. CDR3 protein: CASSSLVGRTDTQYF. Written as DNA, the CDR3 is TGTGCCAGCAGTTCGTTGGTAGGGAGGACAGATACGCAGTATTTT. Looking up the rest from reference TRBV28 and TRBJ2-3 gives the full variable domain: DVKVTQSSRYLVKRTGEKVFLECVQDMDHENMFWYRQDPGLGLRLIYFSYDVKMKEKGDIPEGYSVSREKKERFSLILESASTNQTSMYLCASSSLVGRTDTQYFGPGTRLTVL.

V usage is TRBV7-8 and J usage is TRBJ2-3; 9 bases map to TRBD2. This CDR3 is built from 16 residues. Looked up from germline, CDR1 is SGHVS and CDR2 is FQNEAQ. After removal of 5 bases from V and 3 bases from J, the junction contained 9 bases not matched to a gene. The CDR3 spells CASSPISGRRTDTQYF. The CDR3 nucleotides read TGTGCCAGCAGCCCGATTAGCGGGAGAAGAACAGATACGCAGTATTTT.

The chain recombines TRBV29-1 with TRBJ2-1; 7 nucleotides align to TRBD1. Germline lookup yields CDR1 SQVTM and CDR2 ANQGSEA. This CDR3 has 16 residues. The V gene end was trimmed by 0 bases and the J gene end by 0 bases; junction bases not matched to a gene: 5. CDR3 nucleotides: TGCAGCGTTGAAGATAACAGGGGCTCCTCCTACAATGAGCAGTTCTTC. This sequence encodes CSVEDNRGSSYNEQFF.

The V call is TRBV5-1, the J call TRBJ2-7, with D tentatively TRBD2 (6 bases). In germline, CDR1 is SGHRS, CDR2 YFSETQ. V lost 2 bases and J lost 4, with 16 bases in between. This CDR3 region has 15 residues. The CDR3 DNA is TGCGCCAGCAGCTTACTGGCGGGAACGCCATACGAGCAGTACTTC. It specifies CASSLLAGTPYEQYF.

This clone was picked up a small number of times. The gene calls are TRBV7-2 and TRBJ2-7, with unresolved D. Trimming pared 3 bases from V and 2 bases from J, leaving 5 bases between. Germline-derived CDR1 and CDR2 are SGHTA and FQGNSA. The CDR3 runs to 12 residues. CDR3 DNA sequence: TGTGCCAGCAGCTTCGGTACCTACGAGCAGTACTTC. Its protein is CASSFGTYEQYF.

V and J are TRBV11-2 and TRBJ2-5; D not resolved. The CDR3 is made up of 14 amino acids. V was shortened by 3 bases and J by 4 bases, with 12 bases between the two germline ends. Germline V gene data show CDR1 as SGHAT and CDR2 as FQNNGV. DNA of the CDR3: TGTGCCAGCAGCTTTGGCTCACGCACAGAGACCCAGTACTTC. Its translation is CASSFGSRTETQYF.

This clone came up a few times. This chain connects TRBV20-1 to TRBJ1-1; D might be TRBD1 (5 bases). This CDR3 region has 11 residues. V lost 5 bases, J lost 10 bases, and 14 bases lay in between. Per the germline V gene, CDR1 is DFQATT and CDR2 is SNEGSKA (reference sequence). The CDR3 DNA sequence: TGCAGTGCTTGGGACTCCTCTCGAGCTTTCTTT. Translating gives CSAWDSSRAFF.

With respect to this clone: Other nucleotide sequences from this sample produce the same CDR3. V is TRBV5-1 and J is TRBJ2-3, with 10 bases lining up with TRBD2. The CDR3 runs 15 residues. Germline loops: CDR1 SGHRS, CDR2 YFSETQ. The V gene end was trimmed by 0 bases and the J gene end by 4 bases; junction bases not matched to a gene: 2. In DNA, the CDR3 is TGCGCCAGCAGCTTGGCCCTAGCGGGGGCAGATACGCAGTATTTT. This sequence encodes CASSLALAGADTQYF. The full variable domain, its missing parts supplied by reference TRBV5-1 and TRBJ2-3, is KAGVTQTPRYLIKTRGQQVTLSCSPISGHRSVSWYQQTPGQGLQFLFEYFSETQRNKGNFPGRFSGRQFSNSRSEMNVSTLELGDSALYLCASSLALAGADTQYFGPGTRLTVL.

This clone appeared a few times. The gene calls are TRBV7-9 and TRBJ1-2; 9 bases match TRBD1. The CDR3 has 15 amino acids. V shed 5 bases and J 4 bases; nucleotides not matched to a gene: 8. The germline V gene encodes CDR1 SEHNR and CDR2 FQNEAQ (reference sequence). CDR3 loop: CASSPVGTGSYGYTF. The DNA of the CDR3 is TGTGCCAGCAGCCCTGTTGGGACAGGGAGCTATGGCTACACCTTC.

This clone was observed a handful of times. The chain is built from TRBV7-2 and TRBJ2-5; possibly TRBD1 for D (6 bases). V was pared by 5 bases and J by 2 bases, with 15 bases between. The length of the CDR3 is 15 residues. The V gene's germline CDR1 is SGHTA and CDR2 FQGNSA. The CDR3 region has the DNA TGTGCCAGCAGCCCCAGGCCCAGGGGTCAAGAGACCCAGTACTTC. Translating it yields CASSPRPRGQETQYF.

This clone was recorded a few times. CDR3 region: CASMRGGSNQPQHF. The CDR3 bases are TGTGCCAGCATGCGGGGAGGGAGCAATCAGCCCCAGCATTTT. The J gene is TRBJ1-5, the V gene TRBV7-2; D is unresolved. The V gene's germline CDR1 is SGHTA and CDR2 FQGNSA. V was cut by 7 bases and J by 1 base, with 11 bases left in between. The CDR3 sequence is 14 residues long.

V usage is TRBV5-1 and J usage is TRBJ2-1; 9 bases line up with TRBD1. The CDR3 is 17 amino acids. Germline CDR1 reads SGHRS; CDR2 reads YFSETQ. The V and J ends lost 0 bases and 6 bases, in that order; junction bases with no gene match: 10. DNA for the CDR3: TGCGCCAGCAGCTTGGCCCAAGATACAGGGGGCATCAATGAGCAGTTCTTC. This sequence encodes CASSLAQDTGGINEQFF.

This clone appeared a few times. The CDR3 reads CASSQGSTGSYEQYF. CDR3 nucleotides: TGTGCCAGCAGCCAAGGGTCGACAGGTTCCTACGAGCAGTACTTC. This rearrangement joins TRBV4-2 to TRBJ2-7, with a weak D call TRBD1 (6 bases). V was trimmed by 1 base and J by 1 base, leaving 11 bases between them. CDR1 is LGHNA, CDR2 YNFKEQ, per germline. The CDR3 runs 15 residues.

This chain joins TRBV7-6 and TRBJ2-5, with D tentatively TRBD2 (6 bases). The CDR3 is 12 amino acids. Germline assignment: CDR1 SGHVS and CDR2 FNYEAQ. V was trimmed by 6 bases and J by 5 bases, leaving 10 bases between them. The CDR3 nucleotides are TGTGCCAGCAGAGCGGGTGGGGAGACCCAGTACTTC. Amino acids: CASRAGGETQYF.

This clone appeared a few times. The gene calls are TRBV10-3 and TRBJ2-2; D may be TRBD2 (6 bases). Germline V gives CDR1 ENHRY, CDR2 SYGVKD. With 8 bases removed from V and 6 bases from J, the gap between germline ends came to 16 bases. The CDR3 extends over 14 amino acids. CDR3 coding DNA: TGTGCCATCCAAGGAGGGCCGGTTCCCGGGGAGCTGTTTTTT. Residues: CAIQGGPVPGELFF.

This clone came up a few times. V gene TRBV28 combines with J gene TRBJ2-7; possible D gene TRBD1, 5 bases. The CDR3 extends over 16 amino acids. V dropped 3 bases and J dropped 1 base, with 16 bases sitting between them. From germline, CDR1 is MDHEN and CDR2 SYDVKM. In DNA, the CDR3 is TGTGCCAGCAGTTTGCCCAAACAGGCCGTTTCCTACGAGCAGTACTTC. It yields the protein CASSLPKQAVSYEQYF.

J is TRBJ2-7 and V is TRBV6-6, with D possibly matching TRBD2 (6 bases). The length of the CDR3 is 12 residues. The germline V gene has CDR1 MNHNY and CDR2 SVGAGI (reference sequence). Trimming cost V 5 bases and J 3 bases, with 8 bases left between them. The CDR3 DNA sequence: TGTGCCAGCAGTCCTAGCGACTACGAGCAGTACTTC. As protein: CASSPSDYEQYF.

In its sample, this clone was seen a few times. The chain uses TRBV6-5 and TRBJ1-1; D ambiguous. The CDR3 spans 13 residues. Germline V gene sequence: CDR1 MNHEY, CDR2 SVGAGI. V was trimmed by 6 bases and J by 10 bases, leaving 18 bases between them. CDR3 in amino acids: CASSRTFRGGAFF. The CDR3 DNA follows: TGTGCCAGCAGCCGCACCTTTCGGGGAGGAGCTTTCTTT.

The chain joins TRBV5-1 to TRBJ2-6; 9 nucleotides line up with TRBD1. The CDR3 loop spans 19 amino acids. CDR1 is SGHRS, CDR2 YFSETQ, per germline. Trimming removed 4 bases from V and 4 bases from J; junction bases left unmatched: 15. CDR3 loop: CASSEVSGQGFWGANVLTF. The CDR3 DNA reads as TGCGCCAGCAGCGAAGTTTCGGGACAGGGTTTTTGGGGGGCCAACGTCCTGACTTTC.

The gene calls are TRBV6-6 and TRBJ2-7; TRBD2 agrees at 11 bases. J was trimmed by 7 bases and V by 0 bases; bases with no gene match: 5. The CDR3 has 15 amino acids. CDR1 is MNHNY, CDR2 SVGAGI, per germline (reference sequence). In nucleotides, the CDR3 is TGTGCCAGCAGTTACTCTAGCGGGAGGGCCGGGGAGCAGTACTTC. Residues: CASSYSSGRAGEQYF.

This clone has a handful of counts. The J gene is TRBJ2-2, the V gene TRBV29-1, with D perhaps matching TRBD1 (6 bases). V lost 5 bases, J lost 1 base, and 14 bases lay in between. The germline gives CDR1 SQVTM, CDR2 ANQGSEA. There are 15 residues in the CDR3. DNA of the CDR3: TGCAGCGTTTCTCCCGGGACACTGAACACCGGGGAGCTGTTTTTT. Its protein product is CSVSPGTLNTGELFF.

This clone was detected a few times. The chain carries TRBV5-4 and TRBJ2-5; 7 positions match TRBD2. The germline CDR1 and CDR2 sequences are SGHNT and YYREEE (reference sequence). V shed 4 bases, J shed 5 bases, and the junction held 14 bases outside the gene matches. This CDR3 region has 16 residues. The DNA for the CDR3 is TGTGCCAGCAGCCCTCCGGGGAGCGGGAAAACGGAGACCCAGTACTTC. The encoded protein is CASSPPGSGKTETQYF.